This is a list of T cell receptor beta chains from one sample in a study of T cell responses to AZD1222 COVID-19 vaccine. Profiled with immunoSEQ multiplex PCR; TCRdb holds only in-frame clones, not every one. The repertoire has 130,000 or so clones, about 90% of them found once; the top ten carry over 5%. The sequencing used peripheral blood, collected on day 0 of AZD1222 vaccination. These TCRs come from an adult in good health. Both conserved end residues are part of each CDR3. The D gene is left open where the match is weak. Not all rows give a size; the values are once, few, many and, for expanded clones, a class.

j_gene: TRBJ1-5; abundance: NA; d_gene: NA; v_gene: TRBV6-5; CDR3aa: CASRITGFNQPQHF; CDR3nt: TGTGCCAGCAGGATTACAGGTTTCAATCAGCCCCAGCATTTT
j_gene: TRBJ2-7; abundance: NA; d_gene: TRBD1; v_gene: TRBV10-3; CDR3aa: CATGDRGHEQYF; CDR3nt: TGTGCCACGGGGGACAGGGGCCACGAGCAGTACTTC
j_gene: TRBJ2-7; abundance: NA; d_gene: TRBD2; v_gene: TRBV5-1; CDR3aa: CASSPGGGVTTYEQYF; CDR3nt: TGCGCCAGCAGCCCTGGCGGGGGGGTAACAACCTACGAGCAGTACTTC
j_gene: TRBJ2-1; abundance: NA; d_gene: TRBD2; v_gene: TRBV27; CDR3aa: CASSLGTSGRGEQFF; CDR3nt: TGTGCCAGCAGTTTGGGGACTAGCGGGAGGGGTGAGCAGTTCTTC
j_gene: TRBJ1-6; abundance: NA; d_gene: NA; v_gene: TRBV6-5; CDR3aa: CASSYGVQKSPLHF; CDR3nt: TGTGCCAGCAGTTACGGTGTCCAGAAATCACCCCTCCACTTT
j_gene: TRBJ2-3; abundance: NA; d_gene: NA; v_gene: TRBV5-6; CDR3aa: CASSLWGFGTDTQYF; CDR3nt: TGTGCCAGCAGTCTTTGGGGATTCGGCACAGATACGCAGTATTTT
j_gene: TRBJ2-5; abundance: NA; d_gene: NA; v_gene: TRBV24-1; CDR3aa: CATSDPEVETQYF; CDR3nt: TGTGCCACCAGTGACCCCGAGGTAGAGACCCAGTACTTC
j_gene: TRBJ1-1; abundance: once; d_gene: TRBD1; v_gene: TRBV5-4; CDR3aa: CASRQGAGTEAFF; CDR3nt: TGTGCCAGCAGACAGGGGGCAGGCACTGAAGCTTTCTTT
j_gene: TRBJ1-3; abundance: NA; d_gene: NA; v_gene: TRBV3-1/TRBV3-2; CDR3aa: CASSRLQGNTIYF; CDR3nt: TGTGCCAGCAGCCGCCTACAAGGAAACACCATATATTTT
j_gene: TRBJ2-1; abundance: NA; d_gene: NA; v_gene: TRBV12-5; CDR3aa: CASGLVLEGEQFF; CDR3nt: TGTGCTAGTGGTTTGGTACTCGAGGGGGAGCAGTTCTTC
j_gene: TRBJ1-6; abundance: NA; d_gene: NA; v_gene: TRBV27; CDR3aa: CASSSLTVLGSPLHF; CDR3nt: TGTGCCAGCAGCTCATTGACGGTTCTCGGGTCACCCCTCCACTTT
j_gene: TRBJ2-6; abundance: NA; d_gene: TRBD1; v_gene: TRBV5-1; CDR3aa: CASGQGADPRSGANVLTF; CDR3nt: TGCGCCAGCGGCCAGGGGGCTGACCCCCGATCTGGGGCCAACGTCCTGACTTTC
j_gene: TRBJ2-7; abundance: once; d_gene: NA; v_gene: TRBV30; CDR3aa: CAWHNGGGRDEQYF; CDR3nt: TGTGCCTGGCACAATGGGGGGGGCCGGGACGAGCAGTACTTC
j_gene: TRBJ1-2; abundance: NA; d_gene: NA; v_gene: TRBV6-5; CDR3aa: CASTHYGSYGYTF; CDR3nt: TGTGCCAGCACACATTATGGCAGCTATGGCTACACCTTC
j_gene: TRBJ1-1; abundance: NA; d_gene: NA; v_gene: TRBV10-2; CDR3aa: CASSESRGRTNTEAFF; CDR3nt: TGCGCCAGCAGTGAGTCGAGAGGCAGGACGAACACTGAAGCTTTCTTT
j_gene: TRBJ2-3; abundance: NA; d_gene: TRBD2; v_gene: TRBV4-2; CDR3aa: CASSQVLAGGDTQYF; CDR3nt: TGTGCCAGCAGCCAAGTTCTAGCGGGAGGAGATACGCAGTATTTT
j_gene: TRBJ1-4; abundance: NA; d_gene: NA; v_gene: TRBV30; CDR3aa: CAWRVGAALNEKLFF; CDR3nt: TGTGCCTGGAGGGTAGGGGCGGCGTTAAATGAAAAACTGTTTTTT
j_gene: TRBJ1-3; abundance: NA; d_gene: NA; v_gene: TRBV7-2; CDR3aa: CASSSVATGISGNTIYF; CDR3nt: TGTGCCAGCAGCTCCGTGGCTACAGGCATCTCTGGAAACACCATATATTTT
j_gene: TRBJ1-1; abundance: NA; d_gene: TRBD1; v_gene: TRBV27; CDR3aa: CASRTGSNTEAFF; CDR3nt: TGTGCCAGCAGGACAGGGAGCAACACTGAAGCTTTCTTT
j_gene: TRBJ2-1; abundance: few; d_gene: TRBD1; v_gene: TRBV27; CDR3aa: CASSLTGGTYNEQFF; CDR3nt: TGTGCCAGCAGTTTGACAGGGGGCACCTACAATGAGCAGTTCTTC
j_gene: TRBJ1-1; abundance: NA; d_gene: NA; v_gene: TRBV7-2; CDR3aa: CATRREMNTEAFF; CDR3nt: TGTGCCACCCGTCGGGAGATGAACACTGAAGCTTTCTTT
j_gene: TRBJ2-7; abundance: NA; d_gene: NA; v_gene: TRBV6-1; CDR3aa: CASSEPPRSGYEQYF; CDR3nt: TGTGCCAGCAGTGAACCCCCGCGGTCTGGTTACGAGCAGTACTTC
j_gene: TRBJ1-2; abundance: once; d_gene: TRBD1; v_gene: TRBV3-1/TRBV3-2; CDR3aa: CASSQDGQGRQGYTF; CDR3nt: TGTGCCAGCAGCCAGGACGGACAGGGGCGTCAAGGCTACACCTTC
j_gene: TRBJ1-5; abundance: NA; d_gene: NA; v_gene: TRBV19; CDR3aa: CASRRTYSNQPQHF; CDR3nt: TGTGCCAGTAGACGGACGTATAGCAATCAGCCCCAGCATTTT
j_gene: TRBJ2-2; abundance: NA; d_gene: TRBD2; v_gene: TRBV7-3; CDR3aa: CASSYTSGGSTGELFF; CDR3nt: TGTGCCAGCAGCTATACTAGCGGGGGCTCCACCGGGGAGCTGTTTTTT
j_gene: TRBJ1-1; abundance: NA; d_gene: NA; v_gene: TRBV29-1; CDR3aa: CSGSRGQNTEAFF; CDR3nt: TGCAGCGGCTCCCGGGGGCAGAACACTGAAGCTTTCTTT
j_gene: TRBJ2-2; abundance: NA; d_gene: NA; v_gene: TRBV27; CDR3aa: CASSLYSPNTGELFF; CDR3nt: TGTGCCAGCAGTCTTTATAGTCCGAACACCGGGGAGCTGTTTTTT
j_gene: TRBJ1-1; abundance: NA; d_gene: NA; v_gene: TRBV3-1/TRBV3-2; CDR3aa: CASSPYIAVNTEAFF; CDR3nt: TGTGCCAGCAGCCCCTATATAGCGGTCAACACTGAAGCTTTCTTT
j_gene: TRBJ1-1; abundance: NA; d_gene: NA; v_gene: TRBV2; CDR3aa: CASSSWDGGEAFF; CDR3nt: TGTGCCAGCAGTTCCTGGGACGGCGGGGAAGCTTTCTTT
j_gene: TRBJ1-6; abundance: NA; d_gene: NA; v_gene: TRBV6-5; CDR3aa: CASIRQNNSPLHF; CDR3nt: TGTGCCAGCATTCGACAGAATAATTCACCCCTCCACTTT
j_gene: TRBJ1-4; abundance: NA; d_gene: NA; v_gene: TRBV5-1; CDR3aa: CASSLGGGAEKLFF; CDR3nt: TGCGCCAGCAGCTTGGGGGGAGGGGCCGAAAAACTGTTTTTT
j_gene: TRBJ1-5; abundance: NA; d_gene: NA; v_gene: TRBV7-9; CDR3aa: CASSFGGQNQPQHF; CDR3nt: TGTGCCAGCAGCTTTGGCGGACAGAATCAGCCCCAGCATTTT
j_gene: TRBJ2-2; abundance: NA; d_gene: TRBD1; v_gene: TRBV15; CDR3aa: CATRTGQGAPGELFF; CDR3nt: TGTGCCACCAGGACGGGACAGGGGGCACCCGGGGAGCTGTTTTTT
j_gene: TRBJ2-5; abundance: NA; d_gene: NA; v_gene: TRBV10-2; CDR3aa: CASSGSQETQYF; CDR3nt: TGCGCCAGCAGTGGGTCCCAAGAGACCCAGTACTTC
j_gene: TRBJ1-4; abundance: NA; d_gene: NA; v_gene: TRBV6-5; CDR3aa: CASREGIGNEKLFF; CDR3nt: TGTGCCAGCAGGGAGGGGATAGGTAATGAAAAACTGTTTTTT
j_gene: TRBJ1-3; abundance: once; d_gene: TRBD1; v_gene: TRBV6-5; CDR3aa: CASSYSGTGNGNTIYF; CDR3nt: TGTGCCAGCAGTTATTCCGGGACAGGGAATGGAAACACCATATATTTT
j_gene: TRBJ2-2; abundance: once; d_gene: TRBD1; v_gene: TRBV24-1; CDR3aa: CATSDPGQGKNTGELFF; CDR3nt: TGTGCCACCAGTGATCCCGGACAGGGAAAGAACACCGGGGAGCTGTTTTTT
j_gene: TRBJ1-1; abundance: NA; d_gene: NA; v_gene: TRBV5-1; CDR3aa: CASSPRDGHTEAFF; CDR3nt: TGCGCCAGCAGCCCTAGGGACGGCCACACTGAAGCTTTCTTT